The clone carrying this T cell receptor (beta chain) was detected many times. Its antigen is undetermined. This record belongs to a study of early T cells in non-severe SARS-CoV-2 infection. Study-wide results and caveats: VDJdb matching favored anti-spike CD8 responses, missing private and CD4 specificities.

TCRdb fed the 5' RACE reads into MiXCR, producing one record per CDR3 protein. The data hold 25,000 to 35,000 distinct CDR3 sequences, with around 7% observed a single time. The TCR originated in an adult who was a healthcare worker with PCR-confirmed SARS-CoV-2 infection or an uninfected control (not recorded which). Sequenced sample: whole blood.

CDR3 DNA: TGTGCCAGCAGCCTACCGGGACATACCGGGGGGGAGCAGTTCTTC. The encoded protein is CASSLPGHTGGEQFF. This chain connects TRBV6-5 to TRBJ2-1; tentatively, D is TRBD2 (7 bases). V shed 6 bases and J shed 10 bases, with 22 bases lying between them. From germline, CDR1 is MNHEY and CDR2 SVGAGI. The CDR3 has 15 residues.